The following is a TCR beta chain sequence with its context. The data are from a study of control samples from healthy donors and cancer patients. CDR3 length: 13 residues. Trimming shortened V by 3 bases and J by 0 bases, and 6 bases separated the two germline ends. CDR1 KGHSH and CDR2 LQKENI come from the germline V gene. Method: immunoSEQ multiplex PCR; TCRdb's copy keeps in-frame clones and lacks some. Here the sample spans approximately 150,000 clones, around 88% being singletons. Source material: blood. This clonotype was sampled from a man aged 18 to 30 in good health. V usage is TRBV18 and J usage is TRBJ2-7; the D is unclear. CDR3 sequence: CASSPQSSYEQYF. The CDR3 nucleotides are TGTGCCAGCTCACCCCAAAGCTCCTACGAGCAGTACTTC.